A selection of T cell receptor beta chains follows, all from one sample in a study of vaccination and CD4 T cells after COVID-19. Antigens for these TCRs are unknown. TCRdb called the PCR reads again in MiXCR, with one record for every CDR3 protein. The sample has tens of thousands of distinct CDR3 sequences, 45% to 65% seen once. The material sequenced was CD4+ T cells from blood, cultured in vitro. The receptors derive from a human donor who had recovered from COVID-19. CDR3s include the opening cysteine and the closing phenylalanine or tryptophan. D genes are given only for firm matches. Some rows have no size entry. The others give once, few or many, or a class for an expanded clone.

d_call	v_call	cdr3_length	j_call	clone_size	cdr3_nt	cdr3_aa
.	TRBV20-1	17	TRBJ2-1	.	TGCAGCGCGATGGGGCTAGCCTCCTCCAGCTCCTACAATGAGCAGTTCTTC	CSAMGLASSSSYNEQFF
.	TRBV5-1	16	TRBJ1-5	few	TGCGCCAGAAGAAGCGGGACACCTGAGGGCAATCAGCCCCAGCATTTT	CARRSGTPEGNQPQHF
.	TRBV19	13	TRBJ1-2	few	TGTGCCAGTACCGGCCTTGCTAACTATGGCTACACCTTC	CASTGLANYGYTF
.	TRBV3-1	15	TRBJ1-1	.	TGTGCCAGCAGCCAAGCTGGCAGAGAGAACACTGAAGCTTTCTTT	CASSQAGRENTEAFF
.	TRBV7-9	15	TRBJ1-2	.	TGTGCCAGCAGCTTAGGCTTCAGGGCACTGGACGGCTACACCTTC	CASSLGFRALDGYTF
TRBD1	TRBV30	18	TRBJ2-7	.	TGTGCCTGGAGTGCCGGCCTTATTCAGGGGGCAAGCCTCTACGAGCAGTACTTC	CAWSAGLIQGASLYEQYF
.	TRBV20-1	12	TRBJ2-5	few	TGCAGTGCTAGAGATGAGACAAAGGCCCAGTACTTC	CSARDETKAQYF
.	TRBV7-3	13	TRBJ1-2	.	TGTGCCAGCAGCAGAGGACAACGGGATGGCTACACCTTC	CASSRGQRDGYTF
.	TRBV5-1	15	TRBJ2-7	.	TGCGCCAGCAGGACCGGTGGAACTGCCTCCTACGAGCAGTACTTC	CASRTGGTASYEQYF
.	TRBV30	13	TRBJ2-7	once	TGTGCCTGGAGTGTGGACTGGGGGTCGGAACAGTACTTC	CAWSVDWGSEQYF
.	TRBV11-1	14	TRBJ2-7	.	TGTGCCAGCAGCTTATTTCGGCAGAACTACGAGCAGTACTTC	CASSLFRQNYEQYF
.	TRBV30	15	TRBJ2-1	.	TGTGCCTGGAGGAACTGGATGCTGGAGGACAATGAGCAGTTCTTC	CAWRNWMLEDNEQFF
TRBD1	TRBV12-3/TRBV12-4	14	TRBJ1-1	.	TGTGCCAGCAGGGAATCCGGGACAGGGGTTGAGGCTTTCTTT	CASRESGTGVEAFF
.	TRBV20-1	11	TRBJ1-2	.	TGCAGTGCTAGAGATCCCCCCTCTAGCACCTTC	CSARDPPSSTF
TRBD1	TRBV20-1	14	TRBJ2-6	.	TGCAGTGCTAGGTGGCAGGGGGCGGCCAACGTCCTGACTTTC	CSARWQGAANVLTF
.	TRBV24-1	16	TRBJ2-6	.	TGTGCCACCAGTGATGCAGGGAGGACCGGGGCCAACGTCCTGACTTTC	CATSDAGRTGANVLTF
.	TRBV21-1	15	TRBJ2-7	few	TGTGCCAGCAGCAAAGTGGGTACGAGACCCTACGAGCAGTACTTC	CASSKVGTRPYEQYF
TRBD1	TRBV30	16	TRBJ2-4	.	TGTGCCTGGAGTGTAGGGACAGCACTAGCCAAAAACATTCAGTACTTC	CAWSVGTALAKNIQYF
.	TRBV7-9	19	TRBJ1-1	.	TGTGCCAGCAGCTTAGAAGGGCTGGCGCGCAGGTATTTGAACACTGAAGCTTTCTTT	CASSLEGLARRYLNTEAFF
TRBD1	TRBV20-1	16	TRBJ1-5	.	TGCAGTGCTCTTATTACCGGGACAGGGGTCAATCAGCCCCAGCATTTT	CSALITGTGVNQPQHF
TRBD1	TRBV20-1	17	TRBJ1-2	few	TGCAGTGCTAGAGATGGGCCGGGACAGGGGGCGCTTAGCGGCTACACCTTC	CSARDGPGQGALSGYTF
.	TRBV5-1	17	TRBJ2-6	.	TGCGCCAGCAGCTTCACCCCAAGGGGGGCTGGGGCCAACGTCCTGACTTTC	CASSFTPRGAGANVLTF
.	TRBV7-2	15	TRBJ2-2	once	TGTGCCAGCAGCTTATCCAGGGCCTACACCGGGGAGCTGTTTTTT	CASSLSRAYTGELFF
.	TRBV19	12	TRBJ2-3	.	TGTGCCAGTAGCCAGAACACAGATACGCAGTATTTT	CASSQNTDTQYF
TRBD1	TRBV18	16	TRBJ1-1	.	TGTGCCAGCTCACCCGGGACAGCCGCTCTGAACACTGAAGCTTTCTTT	CASSPGTAALNTEAFF
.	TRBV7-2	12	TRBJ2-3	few	TGTGCCAGCAGCCTCTTTAGCGATACGCAGTATTTT	CASSLFSDTQYF
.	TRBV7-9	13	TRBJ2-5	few	TGTGCCAGCAGCTTGGGGGCGCAAGAGACCCAGTACTTC	CASSLGAQETQYF
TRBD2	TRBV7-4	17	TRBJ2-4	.	TGTGCCAGCAGCGTAGGGGAGGGTAGCGGGACTTGGGACATTCAGTACTTC	CASSVGEGSGTWDIQYF
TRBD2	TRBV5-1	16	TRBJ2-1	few	TGCGCCAGCAGCTTGGCCAATCCGGGACTAGGGAATGAGCAGTTCTTC	CASSLANPGLGNEQFF
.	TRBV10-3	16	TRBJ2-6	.	TGTGCCATCAGTGATGTCAGGGCCTCTGGGGCCAACGTCCTGACTTTC	CAISDVRASGANVLTF
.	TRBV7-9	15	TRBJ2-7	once	TGTGCCAGCAGCCATCCTAGGGACTTTCCCTACGAGCAGTACTTC	CASSHPRDFPYEQYF
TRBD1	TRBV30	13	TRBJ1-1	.	TGTGCCTGGGGGGGACAGTCCTACACTGAAGCTTTCTTT	CAWGGQSYTEAFF
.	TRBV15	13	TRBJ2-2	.	TGTGCCACCAGCGGGGGGTTTACCGGGGAGCTGTTTTTT	CATSGGFTGELFF
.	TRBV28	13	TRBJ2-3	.	TGTGCCAGCAGTTTACCGGGGCCAGATACGCAGTATTTT	CASSLPGPDTQYF
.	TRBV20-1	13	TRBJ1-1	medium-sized	TGCAGTGCTAGAGGCCACAGGGACACTGAAGCTTTCTTT	CSARGHRDTEAFF
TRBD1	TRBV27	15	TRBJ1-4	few	TGTGCCAGCAGTGAGAACAGGGGATGGGGTGAAAAACTGTTTTTT	CASSENRGWGEKLFF
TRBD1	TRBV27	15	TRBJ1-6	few	TGTGCCAGCAGCCGGACAGGGGTAGGTAATTCACCCCTCCACTTT	CASSRTGVGNSPLHF